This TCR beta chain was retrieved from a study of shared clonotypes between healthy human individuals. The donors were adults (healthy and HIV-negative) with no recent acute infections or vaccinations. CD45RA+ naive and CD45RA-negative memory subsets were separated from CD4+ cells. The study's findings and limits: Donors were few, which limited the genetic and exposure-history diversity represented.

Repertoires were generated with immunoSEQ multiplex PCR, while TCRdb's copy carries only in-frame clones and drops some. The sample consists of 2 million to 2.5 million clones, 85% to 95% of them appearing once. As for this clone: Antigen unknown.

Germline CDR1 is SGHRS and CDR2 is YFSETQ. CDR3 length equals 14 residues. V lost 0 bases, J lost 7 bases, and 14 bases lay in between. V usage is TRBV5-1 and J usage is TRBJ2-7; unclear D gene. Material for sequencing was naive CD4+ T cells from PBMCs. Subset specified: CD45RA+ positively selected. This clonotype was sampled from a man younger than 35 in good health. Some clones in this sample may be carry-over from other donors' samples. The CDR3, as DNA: TGCGCCAGCAGCTTGGACGGCGCAGTCTCGGAGCAGTACTTC. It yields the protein CASSLDGAVSEQYF.